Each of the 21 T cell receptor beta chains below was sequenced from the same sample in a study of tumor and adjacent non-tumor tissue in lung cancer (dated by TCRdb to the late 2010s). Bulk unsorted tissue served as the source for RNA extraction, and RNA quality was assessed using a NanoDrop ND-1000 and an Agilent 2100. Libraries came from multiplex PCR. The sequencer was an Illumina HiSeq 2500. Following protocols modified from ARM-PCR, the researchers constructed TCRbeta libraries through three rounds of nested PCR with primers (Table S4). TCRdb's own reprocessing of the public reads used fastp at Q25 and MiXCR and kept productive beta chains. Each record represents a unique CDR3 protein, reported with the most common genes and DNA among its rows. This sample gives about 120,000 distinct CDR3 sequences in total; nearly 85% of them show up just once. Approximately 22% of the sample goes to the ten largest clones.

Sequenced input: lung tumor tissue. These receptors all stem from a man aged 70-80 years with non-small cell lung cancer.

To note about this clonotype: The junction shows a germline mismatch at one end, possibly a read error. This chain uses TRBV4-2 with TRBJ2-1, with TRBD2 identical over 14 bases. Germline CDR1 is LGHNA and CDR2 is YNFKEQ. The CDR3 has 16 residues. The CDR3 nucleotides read TGTGCCTGCAGCCAAGATGGACTAGCGGGAGGCAATGAGCAATTCTTC. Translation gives CACSQDGLAGGNEQFF.

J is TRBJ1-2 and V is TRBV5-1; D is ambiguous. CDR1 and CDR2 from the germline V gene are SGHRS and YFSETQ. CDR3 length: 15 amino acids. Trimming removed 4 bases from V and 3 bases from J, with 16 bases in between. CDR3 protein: CASSGDSRPDYGYTF. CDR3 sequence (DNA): TGCGCCAGCAGCGGGGATAGTCGACCCGACTATGGCTACACCTTC.

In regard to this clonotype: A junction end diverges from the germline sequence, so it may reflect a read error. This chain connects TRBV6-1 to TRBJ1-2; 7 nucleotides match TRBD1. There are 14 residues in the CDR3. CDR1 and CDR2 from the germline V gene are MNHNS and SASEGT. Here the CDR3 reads CAVQILGQRVDYTF. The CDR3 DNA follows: TGTGCCGTCCAAATACTGGGACAGAGAGTAGACTACACTTTC.

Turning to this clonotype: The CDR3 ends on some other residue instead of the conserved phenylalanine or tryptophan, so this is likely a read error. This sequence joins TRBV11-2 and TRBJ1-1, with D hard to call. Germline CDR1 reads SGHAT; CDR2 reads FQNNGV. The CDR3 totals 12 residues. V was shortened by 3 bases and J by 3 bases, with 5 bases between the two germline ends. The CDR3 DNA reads TGTGCCAGCAGCTTGATGGACACTGAAGCTTTCTCT. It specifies CASSLMDTEAFS.

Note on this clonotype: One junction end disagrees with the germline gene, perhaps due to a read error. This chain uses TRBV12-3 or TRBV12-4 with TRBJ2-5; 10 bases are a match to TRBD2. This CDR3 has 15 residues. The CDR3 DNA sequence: TGTGCCAACTGCGGGCTAGCGGGAGTGGTGGAGAGCCAGTACTTC. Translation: CANCGLAGVVESQYF.

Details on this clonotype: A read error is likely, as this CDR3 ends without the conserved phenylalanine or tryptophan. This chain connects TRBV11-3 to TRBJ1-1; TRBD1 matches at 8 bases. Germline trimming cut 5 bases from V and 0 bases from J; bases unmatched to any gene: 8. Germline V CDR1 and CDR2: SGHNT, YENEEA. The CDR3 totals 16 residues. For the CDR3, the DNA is TGTGCCAGCAGCCTAAGGACAGGGTGGATGAACACTGAAGCTTTCATT. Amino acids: CASSLRTGWMNTEAFI.

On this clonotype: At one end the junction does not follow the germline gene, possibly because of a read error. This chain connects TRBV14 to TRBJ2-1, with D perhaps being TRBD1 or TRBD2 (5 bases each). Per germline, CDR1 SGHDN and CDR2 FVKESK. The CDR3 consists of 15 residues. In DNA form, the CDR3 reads TGTGTCAGCAGCCCCTTCTTGGGGGACCACGATCTAGAGTTCTTC. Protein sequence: CVSSPFLGDHDLEFF. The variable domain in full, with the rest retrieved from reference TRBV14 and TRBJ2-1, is EAGVTQFPSHSVIEKGQTVTLRCDPISGHDNLYWYRRVMGKEIKFLLHFVKESKQDESGMPNNRFLAERTGGTYSTLKVQPAELEDSGVYFCVSSPFLGDHDLEFFGPGTRLTVL.

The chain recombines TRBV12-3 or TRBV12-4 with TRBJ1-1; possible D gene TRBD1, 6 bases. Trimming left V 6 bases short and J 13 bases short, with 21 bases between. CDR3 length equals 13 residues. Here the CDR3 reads CASRFRDTQKVFF. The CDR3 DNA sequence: TGTGCCAGCAGATTCCGGGACACACAGAAAGTTTTCTTT.

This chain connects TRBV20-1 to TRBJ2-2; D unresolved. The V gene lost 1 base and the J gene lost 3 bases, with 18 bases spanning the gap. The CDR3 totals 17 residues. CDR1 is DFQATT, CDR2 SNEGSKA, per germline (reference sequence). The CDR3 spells CSARGGSAGVDTGELFF. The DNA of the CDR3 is TGCAGTGCTAGAGGTGGAAGTGCAGGAGTGGACACCGGGGAGCTGTTTTTT.

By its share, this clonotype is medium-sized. Written as DNA, the CDR3 is TGCAGCGTTGATAGAGCGTCTAGCACAGATACGCAGTATTTT. Amino acid sequence: CSVDRASSTDTQYF. The chain employs TRBV29-1 and TRBJ2-3; no clear D gene. CDR3 size: 14 residues. Trimming pared 3 bases from V and 0 bases from J, leaving 10 bases between. Germline V CDR1 and CDR2: SQVTM, ANQGSEA.

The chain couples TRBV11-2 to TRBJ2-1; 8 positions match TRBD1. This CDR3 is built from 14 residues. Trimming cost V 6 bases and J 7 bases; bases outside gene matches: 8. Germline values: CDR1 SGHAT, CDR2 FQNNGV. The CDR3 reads CASRELTGGNEQFF. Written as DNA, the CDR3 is TGTGCCAGCAGAGAACTCACAGGGGGTAATGAGCAGTTCTTC.

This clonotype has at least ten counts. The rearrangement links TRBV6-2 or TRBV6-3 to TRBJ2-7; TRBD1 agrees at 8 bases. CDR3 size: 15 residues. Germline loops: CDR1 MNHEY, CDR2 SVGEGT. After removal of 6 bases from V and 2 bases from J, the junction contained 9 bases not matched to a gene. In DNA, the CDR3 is TGTGCCAGCAGGAGAACGACAGGGGCGGCCTACGAGCAGTACTTC. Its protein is CASRRTTGAAYEQYF.

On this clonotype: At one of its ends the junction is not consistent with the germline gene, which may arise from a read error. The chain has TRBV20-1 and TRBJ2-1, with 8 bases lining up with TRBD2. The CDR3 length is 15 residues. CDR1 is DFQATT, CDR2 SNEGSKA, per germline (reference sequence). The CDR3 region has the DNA TGCAGTGCCCCCGACGGGACTAGTCGTTACAATCAGCAGTTCTTC. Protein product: CSAPDGTSRYNQQFF.

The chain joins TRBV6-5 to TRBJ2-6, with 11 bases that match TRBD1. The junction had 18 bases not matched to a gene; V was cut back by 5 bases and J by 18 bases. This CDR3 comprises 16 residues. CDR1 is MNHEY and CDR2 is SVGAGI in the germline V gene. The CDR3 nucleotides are TGTGCCAGCAGTAGGACAGGGGGCTCTGAGGCCAACGTCTCGACTTTC. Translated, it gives CASSRTGGSEANVSTF.

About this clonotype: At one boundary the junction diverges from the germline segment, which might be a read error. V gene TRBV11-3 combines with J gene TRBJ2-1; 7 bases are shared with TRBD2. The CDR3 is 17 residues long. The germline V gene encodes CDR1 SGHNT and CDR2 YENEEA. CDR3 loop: CAISLLGASGGYNEQFF. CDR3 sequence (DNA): TGTGCCATCAGCCTCCTAGGGGCTAGCGGCGGCTACAATGAGCAGTTCTTC.

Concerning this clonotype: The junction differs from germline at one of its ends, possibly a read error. This CDR3 is CASSRIGYTHYF. The CDR3 DNA is TGTGCCAGCAGCCGAATAGGTTATACGCATTATTTT. V usage is TRBV5-4 and J usage is TRBJ2-3; no clear D gene. The CDR3 contains 12 residues. Germline CDR1 and CDR2: SGHNT and YYREEE (reference sequence).

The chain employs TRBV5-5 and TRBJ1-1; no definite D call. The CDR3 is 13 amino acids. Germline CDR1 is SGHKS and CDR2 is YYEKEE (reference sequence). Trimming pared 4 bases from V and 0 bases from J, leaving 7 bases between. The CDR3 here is CASSESMNTEAFF. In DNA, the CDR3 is TGTGCCAGCAGCGAGAGCATGAACACTGAAGCTTTCTTT. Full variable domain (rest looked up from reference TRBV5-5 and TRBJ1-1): DAGVTQSPTHLIKTRGQQVTLRCSPISGHKSVSWYQQVLGQGPQFIFQYYEKEERGRGNFPDRFSARQFPNYSSELNVNALLLGDSALYLCASSESMNTEAFFGQGTRLTVV.

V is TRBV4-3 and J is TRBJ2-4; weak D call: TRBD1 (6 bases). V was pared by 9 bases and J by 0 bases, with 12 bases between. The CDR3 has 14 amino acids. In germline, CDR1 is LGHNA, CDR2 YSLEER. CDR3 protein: CARGQTGAKNIQYF. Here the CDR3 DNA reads TGCGCCAGAGGCCAGACAGGAGCCAAAAACATTCAGTACTTC.

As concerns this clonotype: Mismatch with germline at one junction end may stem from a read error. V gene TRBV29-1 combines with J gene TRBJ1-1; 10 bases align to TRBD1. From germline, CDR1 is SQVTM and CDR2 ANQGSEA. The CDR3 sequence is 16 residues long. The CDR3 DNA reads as TGCAGCGTTGGGACAGGGGGAGCAAGTATGAACACTGAAACTTTCTTT. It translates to CSVGTGGASMNTETFF.

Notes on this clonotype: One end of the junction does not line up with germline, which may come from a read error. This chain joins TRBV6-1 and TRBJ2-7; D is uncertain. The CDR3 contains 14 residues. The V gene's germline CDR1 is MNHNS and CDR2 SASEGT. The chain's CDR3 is CASGEPHGTREQYF. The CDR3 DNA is TGTGCCAGCGGTGAACCACATGGAACAAGGGAGCAGTACTTC.

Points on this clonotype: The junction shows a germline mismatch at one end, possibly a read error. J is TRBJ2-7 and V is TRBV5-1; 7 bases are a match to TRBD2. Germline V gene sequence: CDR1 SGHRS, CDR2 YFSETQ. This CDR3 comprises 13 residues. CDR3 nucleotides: TGCGCCATTAGCGGGCTAGCTGGCTACAAGCAGTACTTC. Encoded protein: CAISGLAGYKQYF.